The rows below give T cell receptor beta chains drawn from one sample of a study of shared clonotypes between healthy human individuals. Data came from immunoSEQ multiplex PCR; TCRdb stores just in-frame clones and leaves some out. The table shows over 750,000 clones, with just over 95% occurring only once. Sequenced sample: naive CD8+ T cells sorted from blood. The receptor source for this set is a man aged 25-40 years in good health. Both conserved end residues are part of each CDR3. D genes are given only for firm matches. Clone size, where shown, is once, few, many, or a class for clones that have expanded.

J | size | D | V | DNA | CDR3
TRBJ2-6 | - | - | TRBV23-1 | TGCGCCAGCAGTTCCAACGCGCCGCAACAAAGTCGGGCCAACGTCCTGACTTTC | CASSSNAPQQSRANVLTF
TRBJ2-4 | - | - | TRBV11-2 | TGTGCCAGCAGCTTCCAGGAAAACATTCAGTACTTC | CASSFQENIQYF
TRBJ2-7 | - | - | TRBV27 | TGTGCCAGCAGTTTATTGGGGACGGAAAGATCCTACGAGCAGTACTTC | CASSLLGTERSYEQYF
TRBJ2-2 | - | - | TRBV7-9 | TGTGCCAGCAGCTCGCCTCCTCCATCGGCCGGGGAGCTGTTTTTT | CASSSPPPSAGELFF
TRBJ2-2 | once | TRBD1 | TRBV10-1 | TGCGCCAGCGAGGGGGCCGACGGGGAGCTGTTTTTT | CASEGADGELFF
TRBJ2-7 | - | - | TRBV4-1 | TGCGCCAGCAGCCAAGTTATGGGGACCGGGGCCGGCTACGAGCAGTACTTC | CASSQVMGTGAGYEQYF
TRBJ2-7 | - | - | TRBV2 | TGTGCCAGCAGGGGCCTAGGGCAGTACTTC | CASRGLGQYF
TRBJ2-7 | - | - | TRBV27 | TGTGCCAGCAGTTTAGTTAGGGGGAGCTCCTACGAGCAGTACTTC | CASSLVRGSSYEQYF
TRBJ2-5 | - | TRBD1 | TRBV29-1 | TGCAGCGTTGAAGATCCGGGACAGGGACGACAAGAGACCCAGTACTTC | CSVEDPGQGRQETQYF
TRBJ2-1 | - | TRBD2 | TRBV9 | TGTGCCAGCAGCGTAGGTCTAGCGGGGTCCTCCTACAATGAGCAGTTCTTC | CASSVGLAGSSYNEQFF
TRBJ2-7 | - | TRBD2 | TRBV25-1 | TGTGCCAGCGGCACTAGCGACTCCTACGAGCAGTACTTC | CASGTSDSYEQYF
TRBJ2-6 | - | - | TRBV27 | TGTGCCAGCAGTCCTACTCCAGGACAGATCCCCTCTGGGGCCAACGTCCTGACTTTC | CASSPTPGQIPSGANVLTF
TRBJ2-7 | once | - | TRBV14 | TGTGCCAGCAGCACCCGAGACACTCACTCCTACGAGCAGTACTTC | CASSTRDTHSYEQYF
TRBJ1-1 | - | - | TRBV6-6 | TGTGCCAGCAGTTTTCGGGCCGTAGTGACTGAAGCTTTCTTT | CASSFRAVVTEAFF
TRBJ1-1 | - | - | TRBV5-1 | TGCGCCAGCAGCTTGGGGGGAATTTTTGAAGCTTTCTTT | CASSLGGIFEAFF
TRBJ2-1 | - | - | TRBV6-1 | TGTGCCAGCAGTGAAATGGGGACAGAGCAGTTCTTC | CASSEMGTEQFF
TRBJ2-7 | - | - | TRBV28 | TGTGCCAGCAGTTCCTACAGTCAATCCTACGAGCAGTACTTC | CASSSYSQSYEQYF
TRBJ2-1 | - | TRBD2 | TRBV29-1 | TGCAGCGTTGAACTAGCGGGCCTCAATGAGCAGTTCTTC | CSVELAGLNEQFF
TRBJ2-5 | once | - | TRBV9 | TGTGCCAGCAGCAAGACGGGCGAGGGAGAGACCCAGTACTTC | CASSKTGEGETQYF
TRBJ2-7 | - | - | TRBV28 | TGTGCCAGCACCCAGGGCAGATCCAGGGCCTGGGTCTACGAGCAGTACTTC | CASTQGRSRAWVYEQYF
TRBJ2-3 | - | - | TRBV7-8 | TGTGCCAGCAGCCTACTACGGGTTACGGGAGATACGCAGTATTTT | CASSLLRVTGDTQYF
TRBJ2-3 | - | TRBD2 | TRBV11-2 | TGTGCCAGCCGGGGGGACCCTAGCACAGATACGCAGTATTTT | CASRGDPSTDTQYF
TRBJ1-1 | - | - | TRBV4-1 | TGCGCCAGCAGCCAAGAAGGCGACACTGAAGCTTTCTTT | CASSQEGDTEAFF
TRBJ2-7 | - | TRBD1 | TRBV10-3 | TGTGCCATCAGTGAGACCGGGACAGGTTATGGGTACTTC | CAISETGTGYGYF